The entry below describes one T cell receptor (beta chain). Its specificity is not known. Use of 60 Vbeta and 13 Jbeta primers characterized the PCR. Here immunoSEQ multiplex PCR was the method, and the copy in TCRdb shows in-frame clones only, minus some. The sample holds just over 150,000 clones. This specimen comes from a study of cytomegalovirus exposure and HLA in healthy donors. Whole-study results and caveats: Relative to equally common others, HLA-associated TCR beta chains showed greater clonal expansion in a later analysis. The study recorded about 150 TCR beta chains that were cytomegalovirus-associated.

J lost 5 bases, V lost 2 bases, and 9 bases had no gene match. The germline V gene has CDR1 KGHSH and CDR2 LQKENI. The CDR3 covers 16 residues. The specimen sequenced was PBMCs. The clonotype was recovered from a woman aged 55-70 years in good health and CMV-seronegative. This rearrangement joins TRBV18 to TRBJ1-1; 9 positions match TRBD1. CDR3 protein: CASSPIIGQGPTEAFF. DNA of the CDR3: TGTGCCAGCTCACCAATTATCGGACAGGGGCCTACTGAAGCTTTCTTT.